A single sample is the source of the 8 T cell receptor beta chains below, sequenced in a study of blood T cell repertoires in COVID-19. TCRdb keeps only in-frame clones here, not all; method: immunoSEQ multiplex PCR. Here the sample spans fewer than 200,000 clones, approximately 77% being singletons. Material for sequencing was PBMCs or T cells enriched from blood (not recorded which). The receptors were gathered from a man aged 60 to 75 who had recovered from COVID-19.

This rearrangement joins TRBV5-5 to TRBJ1-3, with 7 bases fitting TRBD1. The CDR3 spans 15 residues. V was clipped by 2 bases and J by 0 bases; unmatched bases: 2. Germline CDR1 and CDR2: SGHKS and YYEKEE (reference sequence). The CDR3 nucleotides are TGTGCCAGCAGCTTTGGGACAGACTCTGGAAACACCATATATTTT. It yields the protein CASSFGTDSGNTIYF.

The chain links TRBV28 to TRBJ2-2; 11 nucleotides agree with TRBD1. The germline CDR1 and CDR2 sequences are MDHEN and SYDVKM. V dropped 4 bases and J dropped 7; count of bases not matched to a gene: 5. CDR3 size: 15 residues. The CDR3 sequence: CASSWDRGVDGELFF. DNA for the CDR3: TGTGCCAGCAGTTGGGACAGGGGGGTAGACGGGGAGCTGTTTTTT.

The V and J genes are TRBV7-2 and TRBJ2-1, with TRBD2 as a possible D gene (5 bases). With 10 bases removed from V and 3 bases from J, the gap between germline ends came to 16 bases. Germline values: CDR1 SGHTA, CDR2 FQGNSA. The CDR3 contains 14 residues. The CDR3 reads CATFRGENYNEQFF. As DNA, the CDR3 is TGTGCCACATTCCGGGGTGAGAACTACAATGAGCAGTTCTTC.

V gene TRBV25-1 combines with J gene TRBJ2-2; 10 bases match TRBD1. Trimming removed 7 bases from V and 3 bases from J; junction bases left unmatched: 8. In germline, CDR1 is MGHDK, CDR2 SYGVNS. The CDR3 has 16 amino acids. CDR3 sequence: CASMAPGTGDTGELFF. CDR3 nucleotide sequence: TGTGCCAGCATGGCCCCCGGGACAGGGGACACCGGGGAGCTGTTTTTT.

This rearrangement joins TRBV19 to TRBJ1-3; 7 bases match TRBD1. Per the germline V gene, CDR1 is LNHDA and CDR2 is SQIVND (reference sequence). V lost 4 bases, J lost 4 bases, and 4 bases stayed unmatched. The CDR3 totals 14 residues. Written as DNA, the CDR3 is TGTGCCAGTAGTAAACAGGGGAGAGGAAACACCATATATTTT. Translated: CASSKQGRGNTIYF.

This clone was seen once. Written as DNA, the CDR3 is TGTGCCAGCAGTTTAGGACAGGGGGCTCTTTTTAGTGAAAAACTGTTTTTT. Protein sequence: CASSLGQGALFSEKLFF. The chain combines TRBV28 with TRBJ1-4, with 11 bases aligning to TRBD1. CDR1 and CDR2 from the germline V gene are MDHEN and SYDVKM. The CDR3 is made up of 17 amino acids. The ends lost 2 bases at V and 7 bases at J; junction bases unmatched: 9.

The chain recombines TRBV11-3 with TRBJ2-3; TRBD2 matches 8 bases. The germline CDR1 and CDR2 sequences are SGHNT and YENEEA. CDR3 length equals 15 residues. Unmatched junction bases numbered 6, after V lost 5 bases and J lost 2 bases. The CDR3 DNA is TGTGCCAGCAGCCGGGGGGGGGCGCACACAGATACGCAGTATTTT. It translates to CASSRGGAHTDTQYF.

This chain joins TRBV27 and TRBJ1-6; D possibly corresponds to TRBD1 (5 bases). The length of the CDR3 is 13 residues. The V gene lost 5 bases and the J gene lost 11 bases, with 13 bases spanning the gap. Germline V gene lookup returns CDR1 MNHEY and CDR2 SMNVEV (reference sequence). CDR3 sequence: CASSASRGTPLHF. CDR3 nucleotides: TGTGCCAGCAGTGCTTCTAGGGGTACACCCCTCCACTTT.